Sequencing of this T cell receptor (beta chain) was carried out in a study of Tregs in tolerant kidney transplant recipients. About this clone: From the germline J gene comes the end of the CDR3, since the read stops 3 residues before it.

Sequenced by immunoSEQ multiplex PCR; TCRdb stores in-frame clones only, minus some. In total, the table holds tens of thousands of clones. The junction had 2 bases not matched to a gene; V was cut back by 5 bases and J by 1 base. The CDR3 has 14 residues. In germline, CDR1 is SGHTA, CDR2 FQGNSA. The material sequenced was CD4+ T cells from blood, taken before the transplant. This chain uses TRBV7-2 with TRBJ2-3; 8 bases line up with TRBD1. The TCR comes from a human donor who received a combined kidney and bone marrow transplant. Incomplete CDR3 DNA: TGTGCCAGCAGCCCGGGACAGGGCACAGATACG. It is translated as CASSPGQGTDT. The entire CDR3 protein reads CASSPGQGTDTQYF. The whole variable domain, filled in from reference TRBV7-2 and TRBJ2-3, reads GAGVSQSPSNKVTEKGKDVELRCDPISGHTALYWYRQSLGQGLEFLIYFQGNSAPDKSGLPSDRFSAERTGGSVSTLTIQRTQQEDSAVYLCASSPGQGTDTQYFGPGTRLTVL.